This entry describes one TCR beta chain. Deletions cut 5 bases from V and 2 bases from J, with 6 bases between. The CDR3 runs to 12 residues. CDR1 SGHAT and CDR2 FQDESV come from the germline V gene (reference sequence). This table comes from immunoSEQ multiplex PCR, and its TCRdb copy is limited to in-frame clones, with some not included. The data show approximately 4,000 clones, 90% to 95% seen once. The source of the sample is a study of chemoradiotherapy in HPV16-positive cancers. The chain combines TRBV11-1 with TRBJ1-1, with D hard to call. The sample in question was tumor tissue, obtained from a patient who underwent chemoradiotherapy. The receptor's source is a human donor with HPV-associated anogenital cancer. CDR3 residues: CASSRENTEAFF. The CDR3 DNA follows: TGTGCCAGCAGCCGGGAAAACACTGAAGCTTTCTTT.